A single sample is the source of the 21 T cell receptor beta chains below, sequenced in a study of control samples from healthy donors and cancer patients (dated by TCRdb to about 2020). The library came from the immunoSEQ multiplex PCR assay. The table was pulled from immuneACCESS by TCRdb, which kept in-frame rearrangements only. Such tables lose some clones; where checked, under half of the loss comes from unresolved V genes, and the rest has no known cause. This sample comprises some 70,000 clones, approximately 83% of them detected only once. 15% to 19% of the sample is taken by the ten largest. Sequenced sample: blood. The source is a man in his sixties in good health.

The V and J genes are TRBV14 and TRBJ2-7; 7 bases map to TRBD1. The CDR3 loop spans 17 amino acids. Per germline, CDR1 SGHDN and CDR2 FVKESK. With 0 bases clipped from V and 3 bases from J, the junction kept 11 bases outside the gene matches. CDR3 sequence reads: CASSQDPPGQRNYEQYF. CDR3 DNA sequence: TGTGCCAGCAGCCAAGACCCTCCGGGACAGAGAAACTACGAGCAGTACTTC.

The rearrangement links TRBV29-1 to TRBJ2-7, with D maybe TRBD1 (6 bases). Trimming cost V 2 bases and J 5 bases, with 13 bases left between them. The CDR3 extends over 13 amino acids. Germline V gives CDR1 SQVTM, CDR2 ANQGSEA. Written as DNA, the CDR3 is TGCAGCGTTGAACTCATCACAGGGCACGAGCAGTACTTC. It specifies CSVELITGHEQYF.

The chain combines TRBV6-2 or TRBV6-3 with TRBJ1-6, with 8 bases lining up with TRBD1. Unmatched junction bases numbered 2, after V lost 6 bases and J lost 7 bases. The CDR3 has 13 residues. The germline CDR1 and CDR2 sequences are MNHEY and SVGEGT. This chain's CDR3 is CASSWTGNSPLHF. DNA for the CDR3: TGTGCCAGCAGCTGGACAGGGAATTCACCCCTCCACTTT.

This clone came up once. The chain recombines TRBV27 with TRBJ2-5; D uncertain. V was cut by 6 bases and J by 6 bases, with 20 bases left in between. From germline, CDR1 is MNHEY and CDR2 SMNVEV (reference sequence). CDR3 size: 15 residues. This CDR3 reads CASRPYPTASKTQYF. As DNA, the CDR3 is TGTGCCAGCAGACCCTATCCCACAGCGTCGAAGACCCAGTACTTC.

The V gene is TRBV30, the J gene TRBJ2-7; tentatively, D is TRBD1 or TRBD2 (5 bases each). Trimming took 1 base from V and 4 from J, leaving 14 bases between them. Germline CDR1 GTSNPN, CDR2 SVGIG (reference sequence). This CDR3 is 14 amino acids long. CDR3 in amino acids: CAWSGDPLQYEQYF. The DNA for the CDR3 is TGTGCCTGGAGTGGGGACCCTCTGCAGTACGAGCAGTACTTC.

The rearrangement links TRBV5-4 to TRBJ1-2; D not certain. Germline V gene data show CDR1 as SGHNT and CDR2 as YYREEE (reference sequence). The CDR3 loop spans 13 amino acids. Trimming stripped 0 bases from V and 0 bases from J, with 3 bases between. The CDR3 DNA reads as TGTGCCAGCAGCTTGGAAGCTAACTATGGCTACACCTTC. Translation gives CASSLEANYGYTF.

This chain joins TRBV29-1 and TRBJ2-7; D is perhaps TRBD1 (6 bases). This CDR3 spans 15 amino acids. Germline-derived CDR1 and CDR2 are SQVTM and ANQGSEA. V was trimmed by 4 bases and J by 0 bases, leaving 16 bases between them. CDR3 sequence (DNA): TGCAGCGTTGGTGGACAGTTCCACACCTCCTACGAGCAGTACTTC. Protein product: CSVGGQFHTSYEQYF.

V and J are TRBV5-4 and TRBJ1-1; no firm D call. Germline V gene sequence: CDR1 SGHNT, CDR2 YYREEE (reference sequence). The CDR3 has 15 amino acids. The ends were cut back, 2 bases at V and 4 bases at J, with 15 bases in the middle. The CDR3 DNA is TGTGCCAGCAGCTTAAACTCGGGCCCGAGCACTGAAGCTTTCTTT. Translating gives CASSLNSGPSTEAFF.

This sequence joins TRBV28 and TRBJ2-3; D gene unclear. Trimming took off 2 bases at V and 0 bases at J, with 6 bases between the two ends. CDR3 length: 14 amino acids. Germline CDR1 is MDHEN and CDR2 is SYDVKM. CDR3 nucleotide sequence: TGTGCCAGCAGTTTACCAGCTAGCACAGATACGCAGTATTTT. This gives the protein CASSLPASTDTQYF.

This chain uses TRBV4-1 with TRBJ1-1; no firm D call. V lost 1 base, J lost 0 bases, and 12 bases lay in between. Germline assignment: CDR1 MGHRA and CDR2 YSYEKL. The length of the CDR3 is 16 residues. Written as DNA, the CDR3 is TGCGCCAGCAGCCAAGCGGCAGATACAATGAACACTGAAGCTTTCTTT. It specifies CASSQAADTMNTEAFF.

This clone came up a few times. The rearrangement joins TRBV7-6 to TRBJ2-7; 9 nucleotides match TRBD1. CDR3 size: 14 residues. V shed 3 bases, J shed 3 bases, and the junction held 3 bases outside the gene matches. The V gene's germline CDR1 is SGHVS and CDR2 FNYEAQ. The CDR3 DNA reads TGTGCCAGCAGCTTGGACAGGGGCTACTACGAGCAGTACTTC. Its translation is CASSLDRGYYEQYF.

This chain joins TRBV5-8 and TRBJ1-5; no reliable D call. CDR3 length: 14 amino acids. Germline-derived CDR1 and CDR2 are SGHTS and YDEGEE. The V end lost 0 bases, the J end lost 3 bases, and 7 bases lay between the germline ends. The CDR3, as DNA: TGTGCCAGCAGCTTGGGGGGAACCAATCAGCCCCAGCATTTT. As protein: CASSLGGTNQPQHF.

The chain employs TRBV11-2 and TRBJ2-1, with 15 bases matching TRBD2. Trimming took 0 bases from V and 5 from J; bases not matched to a gene: 8. The CDR3 loop spans 19 amino acids. Per germline, CDR1 SGHAT and CDR2 FQNNGV. CDR3 loop: CASSLDGLAGGPTHNEQFF. The CDR3 DNA reads as TGTGCCAGCAGCTTAGATGGACTAGCGGGAGGGCCGACCCACAATGAGCAGTTCTTC.

The chain recombines TRBV27 with TRBJ2-7, with D possibly matching TRBD2 (6 bases). V lost 2 bases, J lost 6 bases, and 11 bases lay in between. The CDR3 runs 13 residues. Germline V lookup: CDR1 MNHEY, CDR2 SMNVEV (reference sequence). The CDR3 nucleotides are TGTGCCAGCAGTTTAGCCTCGGGGGTCGAGCAGTACTTC. This gives the protein CASSLASGVEQYF.

The CDR3 protein is CAITPDNSPDTQYF. In nucleotides, the CDR3 is TGTGCCATCACCCCTGACAACTCTCCAGATACGCAGTATTTT. The chain carries TRBV10-3 and TRBJ2-3; the D is unclear. V lost 7 bases and J 4 bases, leaving 15 bases between the germline ends. The CDR3 loop spans 14 amino acids. CDR1 and CDR2 (germline): ENHRY, SYGVKD.

The chain combines TRBV6-5 with TRBJ2-1; weak D call: TRBD1 (6 bases). This CDR3 contains 14 residues. V lost 3 bases, J lost 6 bases, and 12 bases lay in between. CDR1 MNHEY and CDR2 SVGAGI come from the germline V gene. CDR3 amino acids: CASSYWDNGNEQFF. DNA of the CDR3: TGTGCCAGCAGTTATTGGGACAACGGCAATGAGCAGTTCTTC.

This clone has only a few counts. The chain carries TRBV6-6 and TRBJ2-2, with 8 bases that match TRBD2. CDR3 size: 14 residues. CDR1 and CDR2 (germline): MNHNY, SVGAGI (reference sequence). Losses at the gene ends were 8 bases for V and 1 base for J; bases not matched to a gene: 3. The CDR3 coding sequence is TGTGCCAGCCATACTAGCGGGAACACCGGGGAGCTGTTTTTT. The encoded protein is CASHTSGNTGELFF.

The chain joins TRBV6-2 or TRBV6-3 to TRBJ2-7; 7 nucleotides match TRBD2. Germline V lookup: CDR1 MNHEY, CDR2 SVGEGT. The junction had 10 bases not matched to a gene; V was cut back by 1 base and J by 4 bases. CDR3 size: 16 residues. This CDR3 reads CASSYFQAGMGYEQYF. The CDR3 DNA is TGTGCCAGCAGTTACTTTCAAGCGGGAATGGGGTACGAGCAGTACTTC.

CDR3 nucleotides: TGTGCCAGCAGTTACCCCCTAGAGAAGGGAGAGACCCAGTACTTC. Translation gives CASSYPLEKGETQYF. V and J are TRBV6-2 or TRBV6-3 and TRBJ2-5; D remains ambiguous. Germline CDR1 and CDR2: MNHEY and SVGEGT. The CDR3 length is 15 residues. V dropped 2 bases and J dropped 4 bases, with 14 bases sitting between them.

This clone appeared once. The chain employs TRBV7-6 and TRBJ1-1; a possible D gene is TRBD1 (6 bases). Trimming removed 5 bases from V and 3 bases from J, with 19 bases in between. Per the germline V gene, CDR1 is SGHVS and CDR2 is FNYEAQ. The CDR3 runs to 16 residues. CDR3 protein: CASSPTHRVDDTEAFF. CDR3 bases: TGTGCCAGCAGCCCAACCCACAGGGTAGACGACACTGAAGCTTTCTTT.

The V and J genes are TRBV4-1 and TRBJ2-7, with D perhaps TRBD1 (5 bases). The CDR3 is 13 residues long. V was pared by 0 bases and J by 6 bases, with 9 bases between. Germline V gene sequence: CDR1 MGHRA, CDR2 YSYEKL. For the CDR3, the DNA is TGCGCCAGCAGCCAAGACCAGGGTAGCGAGCAGTACTTC. It yields the protein CASSQDQGSEQYF.